These T cell receptor beta chains were read from a single sample in a study of T cells expressing NK-cell markers. Reprocessing the 5' RACE reads, TCRdb reports a single entry for every CDR3 protein and omits DNA. Recorded for this sample: under 600,000 distinct CDR3 sequences. Sequencing was performed on blood T cells: a sorted CD56 or NKG2C T cell subset, CD4+ or CD8+ T cells, or bulk PBMC T cells (not recorded which). The receptor set was obtained from a woman aged 50 to 60 in good health. Both conserved end residues are part of each CDR3.

V	J	CDR3
TRBV4-2	TRBJ2-3	CASSRVIGGLTDTQYF
TRBV11-2	TRBJ2-1	CASSLERGSGRARDEQFF
TRBV20-1	TRBJ2-1	CSAPRTSGNEQFF
TRBV24-1	TRBJ2-3	CATSLGGQGSLTDTQYF
TRBV6-1	TRBJ1-1	CASSAVRGPTEAFF
TRBV29-1	TRBJ2-5	CSVTRTGVGETQYF
TRBV20-1	TRBJ2-1	CSAGRSLDDNEQFF
TRBV29-1	TRBJ2-3	CSAQTGGVDTQYF
TRBV9	TRBJ2-7	CASSVDGSASYEQYF
TRBV11-3	TRBJ2-1	CASSPSRGQSYNEQFF
TRBV2	TRBJ2-5	CASSVPPSSGRDRTQYF
TRBV12-3/TRBV12-4	TRBJ1-6	CASSPGHHNSPLHF
TRBV27	TRBJ1-4	CASPEADREKLFF
TRBV10-3	TRBJ1-6	CAIRRVLSSYNSPLHF
TRBV14	TRBJ2-7	CASSRRGGSSGRQLSEQYF
TRBV12-3/TRBV12-4	TRBJ1-1	CASTETAPVSTEAFF
TRBV11-2	TRBJ2-5	CASSPRPGIWTQYF
TRBV5-1	TRBJ1-1	CASSTRAQLESTEAFF
TRBV5-6	TRBJ2-1	CASSPVRRNEQFF
TRBV5-1	TRBJ2-5	CASSPGLAGGRGETQYF
TRBV20-1	TRBJ2-1	CSASPDQLNEQFF
TRBV5-1	TRBJ2-3	CATQMAHTDTQYF
TRBV12-3/TRBV12-4	TRBJ2-3	CASSVGRPITDTQYF
TRBV12-3/TRBV12-4	TRBJ2-2	CASSFWTLEGTGELFF
TRBV6-6	TRBJ2-1	CATGLAGGNEQFF
TRBV29-1	TRBJ2-7	CSVEGGGHYEQYF
TRBV24-1	TRBJ2-1	CATSDIRADPEQFF
TRBV10-3	TRBJ2-3	CAIRRVSTDTQYF
TRBV29-1	TRBJ2-5	CSVEVQGAMIQETQYF
TRBV2	TRBJ2-1	CASSEQVLSYNEQFF
TRBV5-1	TRBJ2-3	CASSPPTAGISTDTQYF
TRBV11-2	TRBJ1-3	CASTSYRESGNTIYF
TRBV7-2	TRBJ2-1	CASSLGRGRENEQFF
TRBV14	TRBJ1-1	CASSQELGLGTEAFF
TRBV15	TRBJ1-1	CATSRDRGRYTEAFF
TRBV7-9	TRBJ2-6	CASRPTSGGANVLTF
TRBV5-1	TRBJ2-3	CASSGSGKYTDTQYF
TRBV6-1	TRBJ2-1	CASENTGTGRYNEQFF
TRBV5-5	TRBJ1-4	CASSLEVGSPTEKLFF
TRBV27	TRBJ2-3	CASSLSMPSGRTDTQYF
TRBV14	TRBJ2-2	CASSQDYGTGELFF
TRBV12-3/TRBV12-4	TRBJ1-6	CASSATGEGVVNSPLHF
TRBV5-6	TRBJ2-5	CASSGAGGIQETQYF
TRBV30	TRBJ1-1	CAWSVENYRDFEAFF
TRBV7-6	TRBJ2-3	CASSSSADTQYF
TRBV6-5	TRBJ1-2	CASSRKMGTPGYTF
TRBV11-2	TRBJ2-1	CASSADSAQFF
TRBV27	TRBJ2-5	CASRGQGNRETQYF
TRBV24-1	TRBJ2-7	CATSDYRFGEQYF
TRBV11-2	TRBJ2-7	CASSLDGGRGNEQYF
TRBV30	TRBJ2-3	CAWNYGTSGTDTQYF
TRBV3-1	TRBJ2-7	CASSQDEYGGRDF
TRBV5-6	TRBJ1-5	CASSVNTNQPQHF
TRBV5-1	TRBJ1-2	CASSLSPTNYGYTF
TRBV7-9	TRBJ2-5	CASSQRVQTQYF